This T cell receptor (beta chain) is from a study of T cells in Graves' hyperthyroidism and ophthalmopathy. General study findings and limits: Clonotypes that were expanded in thyroid above 0.001 mostly appeared in blood too.

Thyroid ultrasound, orbital computed tomography, clinical symptoms, and serum thyroxine and TRAb underpinned diagnoses. RNA transcripts yielded amplified TCR beta CDR3 regions. The HTBI primer set drove a first-round RT-PCR of the TCR CDR3. TCRdb itself ran the multiplex PCR reads through MiXCR, one entry per CDR3 protein. The table has fewer than 700,000 distinct CDR3 sequences, around 15% seen once; the top ten hold around 3.9%. Germline assignment: CDR1 GTSNPN and CDR2 SVGIG (reference sequence). The CDR3 has 15 amino acids. Trimming pared 1 base from V and 4 bases from J, leaving 11 bases between. This clonotype was seen a handful of times. What it recognizes is unknown.

The sequence was collected from a woman under 40 with Graves' hyperthyroidism. The material sequenced was blood. This chain connects TRBV30 to TRBJ1-6; D is uncertain. The CDR3 region has the DNA TGTGCCTGGAGTGCTTATTCCGGGTATAATTCACCCCTCCACTTT. Translation gives CAWSAYSGYNSPLHF.